This T cell receptor beta chain was identified during a study of CD8 T cells in ankylosing spondylitis. TCRdb fed the 5' RACE reads into MiXCR, producing one record per CDR3 protein. This table holds under 850,000 distinct CDR3 sequences, 15% to 20% found once. Overall study results and limits: Characteristic of ankylosing spondylitis blood, it appeared, was a TCR beta motif comprising about eight highly homologous variants.

In the case of this clonotype: Its antigen is unidentified.

Germline-derived CDR1 and CDR2 are SNHLY and FYNNEI. The ends were cut back, 1 base at V and 4 bases at J, with 8 bases in the middle. The CDR3 covers 14 residues. V gene TRBV2 combines with J gene TRBJ2-4; D possibly corresponds to TRBD1 (5 bases). The source material was blood, either unsorted or a sorted T cell fraction (not recorded which). This clonotype originated in a male donor with ankylosing spondylitis. The chain's CDR3 is CASSEVPGKNIQYF. DNA of the CDR3: TGTGCCAGCAGTGAAGTCCCAGGGAAAAACATTCAGTACTTC.